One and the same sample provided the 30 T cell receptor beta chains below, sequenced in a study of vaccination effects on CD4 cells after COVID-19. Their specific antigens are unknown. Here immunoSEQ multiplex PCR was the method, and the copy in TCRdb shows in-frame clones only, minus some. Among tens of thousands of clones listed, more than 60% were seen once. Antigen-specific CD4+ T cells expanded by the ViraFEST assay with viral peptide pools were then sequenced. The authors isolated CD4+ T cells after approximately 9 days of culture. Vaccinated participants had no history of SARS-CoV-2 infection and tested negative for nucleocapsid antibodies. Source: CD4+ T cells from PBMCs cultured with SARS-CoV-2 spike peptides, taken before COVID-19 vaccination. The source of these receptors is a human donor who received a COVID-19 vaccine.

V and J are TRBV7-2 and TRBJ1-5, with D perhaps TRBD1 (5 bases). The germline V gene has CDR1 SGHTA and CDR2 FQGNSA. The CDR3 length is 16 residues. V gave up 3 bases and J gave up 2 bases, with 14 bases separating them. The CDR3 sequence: CASSLTGGGGNQPQHF. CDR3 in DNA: TGTGCCAGCAGCTTGACCGGAGGAGGGGGCAATCAGCCCCAGCATTTT.

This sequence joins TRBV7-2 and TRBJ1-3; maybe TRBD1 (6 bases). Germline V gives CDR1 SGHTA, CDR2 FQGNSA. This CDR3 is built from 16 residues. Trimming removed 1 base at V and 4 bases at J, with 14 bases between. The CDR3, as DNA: TGTGCCAGCAGCTTAGATCGGGGGGGCGCGGGAAACACCATATATTTT. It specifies CASSLDRGGAGNTIYF.

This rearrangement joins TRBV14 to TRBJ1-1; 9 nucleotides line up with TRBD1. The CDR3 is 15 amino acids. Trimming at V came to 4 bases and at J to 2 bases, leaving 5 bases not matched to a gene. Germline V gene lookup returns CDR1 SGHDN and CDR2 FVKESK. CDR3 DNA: TGTGCCAGCAGCCGAGGGACAGGGTTTAACACTGAAGCTTTCTTT. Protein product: CASSRGTGFNTEAFF.

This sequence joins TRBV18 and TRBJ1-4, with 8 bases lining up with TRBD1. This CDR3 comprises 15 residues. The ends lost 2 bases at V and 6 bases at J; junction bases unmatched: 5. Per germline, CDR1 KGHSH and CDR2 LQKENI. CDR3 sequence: CASSPRTGLDEKLFF. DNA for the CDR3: TGTGCCAGCTCACCAAGGACAGGGTTGGATGAAAAACTGTTTTTT.

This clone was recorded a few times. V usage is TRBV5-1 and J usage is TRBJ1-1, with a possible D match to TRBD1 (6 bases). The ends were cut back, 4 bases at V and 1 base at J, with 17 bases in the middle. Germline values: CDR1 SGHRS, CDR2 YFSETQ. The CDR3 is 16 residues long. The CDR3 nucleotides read TGCGCCAGCAGCCAATCTCCGGGACAAGAGAACACTGAAGCTTTCTTT. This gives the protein CASSQSPGQENTEAFF.

As DNA, the CDR3 is TGTGCCAGCCAAGGCAGGGTTGGAAATTCACCCCTCCACTTT. It translates to CASQGRVGNSPLHF. The chain joins TRBV28 to TRBJ1-6, with D possibly being TRBD1 (5 bases). V was trimmed by 8 bases and J by 7 bases, leaving 15 bases between them. Germline CDR1 is MDHEN and CDR2 is SYDVKM. There are 14 residues in the CDR3.

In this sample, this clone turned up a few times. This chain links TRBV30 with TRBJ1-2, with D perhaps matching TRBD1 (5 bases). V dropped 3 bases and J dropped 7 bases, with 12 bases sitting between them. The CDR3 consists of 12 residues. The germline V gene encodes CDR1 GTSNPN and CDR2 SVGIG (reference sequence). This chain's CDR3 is CAWRVGAFGYTF. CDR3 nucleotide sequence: TGTGCCTGGAGGGTAGGGGCATTTGGCTACACCTTC.

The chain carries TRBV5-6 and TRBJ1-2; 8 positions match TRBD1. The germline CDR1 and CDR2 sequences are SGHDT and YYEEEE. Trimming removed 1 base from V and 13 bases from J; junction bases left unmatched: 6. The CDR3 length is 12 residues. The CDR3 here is CASSLSAGGVTF. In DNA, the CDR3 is TGTGCCAGCAGCTTGAGCGCAGGGGGCGTCACCTTC.

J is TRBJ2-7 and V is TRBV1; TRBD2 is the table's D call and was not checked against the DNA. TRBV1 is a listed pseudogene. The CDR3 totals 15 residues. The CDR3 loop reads CTSSHSGRGKNEQYF. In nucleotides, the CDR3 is TGCACCAGCAGCCATAGCGGGAGAGGTAAAAACGAGCAGTACTTC.

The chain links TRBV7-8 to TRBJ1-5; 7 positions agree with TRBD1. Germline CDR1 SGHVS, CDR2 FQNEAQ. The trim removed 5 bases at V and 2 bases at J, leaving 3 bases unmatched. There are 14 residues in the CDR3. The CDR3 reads CASSPGQGNQPQHF. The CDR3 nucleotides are TGTGCCAGCAGCCCTGGACAGGGCAATCAGCCCCAGCATTTT.

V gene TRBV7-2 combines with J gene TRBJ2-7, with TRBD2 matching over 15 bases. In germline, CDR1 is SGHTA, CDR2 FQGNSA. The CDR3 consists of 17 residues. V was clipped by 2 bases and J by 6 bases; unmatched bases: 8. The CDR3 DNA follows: TGTGCCAGCAGCTTATGGGGACTAGCGGGGGGAACGCTCGAGCAGTACTTC. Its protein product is CASSLWGLAGGTLEQYF. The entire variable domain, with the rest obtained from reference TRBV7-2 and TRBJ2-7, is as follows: GAGVSQSPSNKVTEKGKDVELRCDPISGHTALYWYRQSLGQGLEFLIYFQGNSAPDKSGLPSDRFSAERTGGSVSTLTIQRTQQEDSAVYLCASSLWGLAGGTLEQYFGPGTRLTVT.

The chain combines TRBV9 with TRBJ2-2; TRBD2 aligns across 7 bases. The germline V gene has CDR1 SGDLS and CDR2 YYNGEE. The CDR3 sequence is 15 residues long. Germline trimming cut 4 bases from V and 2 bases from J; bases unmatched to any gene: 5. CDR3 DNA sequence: TGTGCCAGCAGCCCAGGGACTACCAACACCGGGGAGCTGTTTTTT. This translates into CASSPGTTNTGELFF.

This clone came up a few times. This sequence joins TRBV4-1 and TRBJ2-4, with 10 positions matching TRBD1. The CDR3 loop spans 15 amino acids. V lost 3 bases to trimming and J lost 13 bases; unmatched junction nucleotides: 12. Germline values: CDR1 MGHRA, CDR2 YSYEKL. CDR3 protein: CASSHKTGGGREQYF. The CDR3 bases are TGCGCCAGCAGCCACAAGACAGGGGGCGGGCGGGAACAGTACTTC.

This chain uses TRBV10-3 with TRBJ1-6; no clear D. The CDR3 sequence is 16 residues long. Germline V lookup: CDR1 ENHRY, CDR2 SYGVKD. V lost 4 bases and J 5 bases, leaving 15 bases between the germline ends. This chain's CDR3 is CAISARPAGDNSPLHF. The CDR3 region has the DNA TGTGCCATCAGTGCACGCCCCGCAGGAGATAATTCACCCCTCCACTTT.

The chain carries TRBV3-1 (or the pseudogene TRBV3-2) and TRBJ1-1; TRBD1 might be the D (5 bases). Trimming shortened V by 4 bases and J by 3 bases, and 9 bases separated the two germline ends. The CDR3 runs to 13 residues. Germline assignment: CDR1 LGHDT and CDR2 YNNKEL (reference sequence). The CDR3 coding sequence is TGTGCCAGCAGCCGGGGGTTTGACACTGAAGCTTTCTTT. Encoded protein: CASSRGFDTEAFF.

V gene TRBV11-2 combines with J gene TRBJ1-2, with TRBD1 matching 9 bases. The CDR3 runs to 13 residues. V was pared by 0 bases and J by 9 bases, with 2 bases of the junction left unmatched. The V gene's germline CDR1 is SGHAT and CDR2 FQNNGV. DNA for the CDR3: TGTGCCAGCAGCTTAGAGGACAGGGGAAGCTACACCTTC. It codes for CASSLEDRGSYTF.

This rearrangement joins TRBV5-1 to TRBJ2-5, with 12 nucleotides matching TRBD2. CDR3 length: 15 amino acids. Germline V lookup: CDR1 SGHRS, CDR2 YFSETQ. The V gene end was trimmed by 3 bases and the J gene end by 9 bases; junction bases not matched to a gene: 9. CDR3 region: CASSWTSGAREAQYF. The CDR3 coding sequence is TGCGCCAGCAGCTGGACTAGCGGGGCCCGTGAGGCCCAGTACTTC.

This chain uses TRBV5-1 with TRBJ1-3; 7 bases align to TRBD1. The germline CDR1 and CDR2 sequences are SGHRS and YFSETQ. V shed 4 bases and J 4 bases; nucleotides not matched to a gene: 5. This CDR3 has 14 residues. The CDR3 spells CASSEGQRGNTIYF. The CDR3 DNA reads TGCGCCAGCAGCGAGGGACAGCGGGGAAACACCATATATTTT.

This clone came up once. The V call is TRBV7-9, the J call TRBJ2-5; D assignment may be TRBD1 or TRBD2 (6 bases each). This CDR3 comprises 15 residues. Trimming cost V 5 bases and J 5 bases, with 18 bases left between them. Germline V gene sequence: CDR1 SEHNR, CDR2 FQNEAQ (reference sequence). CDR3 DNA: TGTGCCAGCAGCCGAGATGGAGGGGGAAGGGAGACCCAGTACTTC. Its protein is CASSRDGGGRETQYF. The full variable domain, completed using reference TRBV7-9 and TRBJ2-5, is DTGVSQNPRHKITKRGQNVTFRCDPISEHNRLYWYRQTLGQGPEFLTYFQNEAQLEKSRLLSDRFSAERPKGSFSTLEIQRTEQGDSAMYLCASSRDGGGRETQYFGPGTRLLVL.

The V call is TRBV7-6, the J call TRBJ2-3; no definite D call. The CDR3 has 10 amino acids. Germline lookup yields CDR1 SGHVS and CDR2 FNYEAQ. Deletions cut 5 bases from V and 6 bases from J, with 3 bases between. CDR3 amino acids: CASSGDTQYF. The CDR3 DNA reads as TGTGCCAGCAGCGGGGATACGCAGTATTTT.

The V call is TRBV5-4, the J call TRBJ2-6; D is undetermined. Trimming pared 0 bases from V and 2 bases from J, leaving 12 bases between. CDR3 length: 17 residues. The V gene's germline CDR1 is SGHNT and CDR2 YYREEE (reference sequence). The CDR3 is CASSLEGPAAGANVLTF. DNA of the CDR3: TGTGCCAGCAGCTTGGAGGGCCCAGCAGCTGGGGCCAACGTCCTGACTTTC.

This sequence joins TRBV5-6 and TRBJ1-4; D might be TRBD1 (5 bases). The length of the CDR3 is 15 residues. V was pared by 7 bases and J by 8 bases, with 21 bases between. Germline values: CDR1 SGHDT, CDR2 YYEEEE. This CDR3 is CASALRPGRGEKLFF. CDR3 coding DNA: TGTGCCAGCGCTTTAAGGCCGGGTCGGGGCGAAAAACTGTTTTTT.

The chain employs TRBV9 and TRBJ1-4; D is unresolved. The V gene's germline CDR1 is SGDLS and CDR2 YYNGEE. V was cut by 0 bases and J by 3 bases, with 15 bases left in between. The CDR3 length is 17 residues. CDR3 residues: CASSVEAGGRSNEKLFF. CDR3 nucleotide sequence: TGTGCCAGCAGCGTAGAGGCTGGTGGCAGGTCTAATGAAAAACTGTTTTTT.

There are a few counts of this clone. CDR3 nucleotides: TGTGCCAGCAGCTTCTCAGGGGGCGGGGGGACTGAAGCTTTCTTT. This codes for CASSFSGGGGTEAFF. The chain is built from TRBV5-5 and TRBJ1-1; 8 bases align to TRBD1. Germline CDR1 and CDR2: SGHKS and YYEKEE (reference sequence). The V and J ends lost 2 bases and 5 bases, in that order; junction bases with no gene match: 8. The CDR3 covers 15 residues.

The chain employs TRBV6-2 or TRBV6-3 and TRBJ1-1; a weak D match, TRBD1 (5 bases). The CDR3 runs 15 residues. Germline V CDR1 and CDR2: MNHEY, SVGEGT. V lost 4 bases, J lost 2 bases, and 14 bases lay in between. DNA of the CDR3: TGTGCCAGCAGTTCCCGCGGGACGCTCAACACTGAAGCTTTCTTT. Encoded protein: CASSSRGTLNTEAFF.

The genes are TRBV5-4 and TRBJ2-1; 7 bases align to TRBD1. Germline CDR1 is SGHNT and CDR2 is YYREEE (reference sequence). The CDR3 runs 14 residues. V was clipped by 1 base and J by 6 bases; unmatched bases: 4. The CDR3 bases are TGTGCCAGCAGCTTGAAGACAGGGATCAATGAGCAGTTCTTC. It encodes CASSLKTGINEQFF.

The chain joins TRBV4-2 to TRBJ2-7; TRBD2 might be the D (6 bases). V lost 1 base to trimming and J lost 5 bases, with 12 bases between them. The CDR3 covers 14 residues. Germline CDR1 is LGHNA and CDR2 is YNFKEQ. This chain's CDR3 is CASSQGGGVDEQYF. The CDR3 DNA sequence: TGTGCCAGCAGCCAAGGGGGAGGAGTAGACGAGCAGTACTTC.

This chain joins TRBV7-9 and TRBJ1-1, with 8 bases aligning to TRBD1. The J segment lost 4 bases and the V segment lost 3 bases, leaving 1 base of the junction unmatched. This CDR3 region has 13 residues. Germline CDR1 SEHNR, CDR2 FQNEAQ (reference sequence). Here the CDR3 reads CASSLDRATEAFF. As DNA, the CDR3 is TGTGCCAGCAGCTTGGACAGGGCCACTGAAGCTTTCTTT.

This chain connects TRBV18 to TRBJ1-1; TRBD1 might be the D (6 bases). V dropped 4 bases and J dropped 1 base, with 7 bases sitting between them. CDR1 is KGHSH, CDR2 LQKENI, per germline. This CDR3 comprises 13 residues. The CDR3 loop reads CASSLGQNTEAFF. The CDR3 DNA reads TGTGCCAGCTCACTGGGACAGAACACTGAAGCTTTCTTT.

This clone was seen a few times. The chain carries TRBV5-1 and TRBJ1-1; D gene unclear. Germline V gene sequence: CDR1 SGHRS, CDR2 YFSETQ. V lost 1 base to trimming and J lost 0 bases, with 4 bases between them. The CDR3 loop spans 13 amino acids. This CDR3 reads CASSLTVNTEAFF. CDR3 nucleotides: TGCGCCAGCAGCTTGACAGTGAACACTGAAGCTTTCTTT.